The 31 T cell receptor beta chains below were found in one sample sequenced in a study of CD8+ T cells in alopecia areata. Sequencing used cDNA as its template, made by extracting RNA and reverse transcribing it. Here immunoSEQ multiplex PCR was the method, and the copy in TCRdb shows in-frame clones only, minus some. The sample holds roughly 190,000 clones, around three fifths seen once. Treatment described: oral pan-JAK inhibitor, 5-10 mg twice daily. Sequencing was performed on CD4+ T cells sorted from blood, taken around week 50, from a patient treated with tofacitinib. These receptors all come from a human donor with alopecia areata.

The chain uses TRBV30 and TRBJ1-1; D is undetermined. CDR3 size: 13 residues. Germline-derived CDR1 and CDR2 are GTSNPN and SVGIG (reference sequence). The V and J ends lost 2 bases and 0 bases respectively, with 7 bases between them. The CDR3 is CAWSSQLNTEAFF. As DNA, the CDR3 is TGTGCCTGGAGTTCGCAGTTGAACACTGAAGCTTTCTTT.

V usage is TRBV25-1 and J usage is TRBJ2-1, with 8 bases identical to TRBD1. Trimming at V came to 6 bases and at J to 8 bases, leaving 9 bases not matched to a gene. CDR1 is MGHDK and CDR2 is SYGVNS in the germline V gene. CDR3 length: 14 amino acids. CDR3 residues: CASRTTDRGDEQFF. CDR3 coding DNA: TGTGCCAGCAGAACTACCGACAGGGGAGATGAGCAGTTCTTC.

The CDR3: CASSFVRLTGELFF. The DNA for the CDR3 is TGCGCCAGCAGCTTTGTACGGCTCACCGGGGAGCTGTTTTTT. V gene TRBV5-1 combines with J gene TRBJ2-2; D not certain. CDR1 and CDR2 (germline): SGHRS, YFSETQ. The length of the CDR3 is 14 residues. Trimming cost V 2 bases and J 4 bases, with 9 bases left between them.

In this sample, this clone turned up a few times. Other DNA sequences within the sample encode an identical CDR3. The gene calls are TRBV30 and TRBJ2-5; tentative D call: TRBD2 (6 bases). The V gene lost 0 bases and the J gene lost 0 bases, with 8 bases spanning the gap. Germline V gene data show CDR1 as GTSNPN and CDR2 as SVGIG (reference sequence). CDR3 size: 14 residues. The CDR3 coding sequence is TGTGCCTGGAGTGTCGGCGGGAACCAAGAGACCCAGTACTTC. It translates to CAWSVGGNQETQYF.

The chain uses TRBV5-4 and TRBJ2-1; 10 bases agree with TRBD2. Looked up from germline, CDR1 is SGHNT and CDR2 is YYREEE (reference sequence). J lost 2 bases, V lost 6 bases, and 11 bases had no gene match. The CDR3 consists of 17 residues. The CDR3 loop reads CASNPQRGGSTYNEQFF. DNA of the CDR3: TGTGCCAGCAACCCACAGCGGGGGGGATCTACCTACAATGAGCAGTTCTTC. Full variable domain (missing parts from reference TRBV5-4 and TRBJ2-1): ETGVTQSPTHLIKTRGQQVTLRCSSQSGHNTVSWYQQALGQGPQFIFQYYREEENGRGNFPPRFSGLQFPNYSSELNVNALELDDSALYLCASNPQRGGSTYNEQFFGPGTRLTVL.

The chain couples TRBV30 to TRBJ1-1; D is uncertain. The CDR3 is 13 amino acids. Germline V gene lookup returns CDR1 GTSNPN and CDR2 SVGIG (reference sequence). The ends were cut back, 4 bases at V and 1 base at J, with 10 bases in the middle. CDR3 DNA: TGTGCCTGGACGGGCTTGCCGAACACTGAAGCTTTCTTT. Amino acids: CAWTGLPNTEAFF.

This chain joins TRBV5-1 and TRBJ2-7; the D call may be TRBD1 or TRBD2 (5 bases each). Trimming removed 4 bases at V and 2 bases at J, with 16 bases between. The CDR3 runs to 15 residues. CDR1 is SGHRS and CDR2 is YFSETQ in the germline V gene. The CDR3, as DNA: TGCGCCAGCAGCCCAGGGACGGCGCGCACCTACGAGCAGTACTTC. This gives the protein CASSPGTARTYEQYF.

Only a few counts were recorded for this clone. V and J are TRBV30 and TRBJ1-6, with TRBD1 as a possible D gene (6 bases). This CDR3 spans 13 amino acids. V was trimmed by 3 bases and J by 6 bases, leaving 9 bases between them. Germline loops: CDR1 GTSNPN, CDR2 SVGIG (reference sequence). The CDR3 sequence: CAWRTGLNSPLHF. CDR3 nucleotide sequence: TGTGCCTGGAGGACAGGACTTAATTCACCCCTCCACTTT.

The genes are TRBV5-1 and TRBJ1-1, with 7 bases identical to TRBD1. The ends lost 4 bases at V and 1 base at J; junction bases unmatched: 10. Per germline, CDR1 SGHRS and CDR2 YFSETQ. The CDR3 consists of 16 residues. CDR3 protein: CASSTGSQGPNTEAFF. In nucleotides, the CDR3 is TGCGCCAGCAGCACAGGGTCACAGGGGCCGAACACTGAAGCTTTCTTT.

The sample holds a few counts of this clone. The CDR3 sequence is CASSQDAGGYTGELFF. Here the CDR3 DNA reads TGCGCCAGCAGCCAAGATGCCGGGGGCTACACCGGGGAGCTGTTTTTT. The chain combines TRBV4-3 with TRBJ2-2; D may correspond to TRBD1 or TRBD2 (6 bases each). Looked up from germline, CDR1 is LGHNA and CDR2 is YSLEER. The CDR3 is made up of 16 amino acids. V gave up 0 bases and J gave up 3 bases, with 11 bases separating them.

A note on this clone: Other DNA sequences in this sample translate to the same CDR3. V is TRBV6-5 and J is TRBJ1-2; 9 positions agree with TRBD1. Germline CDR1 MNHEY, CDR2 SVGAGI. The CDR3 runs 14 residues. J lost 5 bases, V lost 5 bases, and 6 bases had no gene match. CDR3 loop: CASSATGGGYGYTF. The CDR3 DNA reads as TGTGCCAGCAGTGCCACAGGGGGCGGGTATGGCTACACCTTC.

Here the CDR3 reads CATSRDIGQGAGELFF. In nucleotides, the CDR3 is TGTGCCACCAGCAGAGATATTGGGCAGGGCGCCGGGGAGCTGTTTTTT. The gene calls are TRBV15 and TRBJ2-2; D might be TRBD1 (5 bases). V was trimmed by 0 bases and J by 6 bases, leaving 14 bases between them. CDR1 is LNHNV, CDR2 YYDKDF, per germline (reference sequence). The length of the CDR3 is 16 residues.

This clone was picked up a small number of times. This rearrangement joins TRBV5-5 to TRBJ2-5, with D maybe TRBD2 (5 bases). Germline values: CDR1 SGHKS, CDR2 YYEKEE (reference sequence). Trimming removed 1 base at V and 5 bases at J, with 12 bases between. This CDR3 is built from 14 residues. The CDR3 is CASSLPLGLETQYF. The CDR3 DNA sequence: TGTGCCAGCAGCTTGCCACTAGGTTTGGAGACCCAGTACTTC.

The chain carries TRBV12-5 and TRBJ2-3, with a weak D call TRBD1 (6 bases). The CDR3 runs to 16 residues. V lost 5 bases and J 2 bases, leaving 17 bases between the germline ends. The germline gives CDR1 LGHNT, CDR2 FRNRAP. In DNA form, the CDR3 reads TGTGCTAGTGGTCCCCCAACAGGGAGTAACACAGATACGCAGTATTTT. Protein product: CASGPPTGSNTDTQYF.

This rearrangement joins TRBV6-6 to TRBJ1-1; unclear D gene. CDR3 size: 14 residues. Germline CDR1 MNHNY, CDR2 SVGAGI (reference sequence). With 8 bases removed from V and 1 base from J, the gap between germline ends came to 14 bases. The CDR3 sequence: CASAHPPGNTEAFF. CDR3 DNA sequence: TGTGCCAGCGCACACCCGCCCGGGAACACTGAAGCTTTCTTT.

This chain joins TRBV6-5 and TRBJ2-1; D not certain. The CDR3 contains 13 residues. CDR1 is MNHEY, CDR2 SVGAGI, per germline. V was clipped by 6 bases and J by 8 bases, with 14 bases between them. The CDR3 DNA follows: TGTGCCAGCAGCCATCGCGCTCTGGATGAGCAGTTCTTC. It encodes CASSHRALDEQFF.

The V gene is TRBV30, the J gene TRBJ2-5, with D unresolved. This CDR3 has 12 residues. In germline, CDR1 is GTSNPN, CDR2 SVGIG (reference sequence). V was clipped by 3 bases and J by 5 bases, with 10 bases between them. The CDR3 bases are TGTGCCTGGAGCCACAGTGGGGAGACCCAGTACTTC. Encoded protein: CAWSHSGETQYF.

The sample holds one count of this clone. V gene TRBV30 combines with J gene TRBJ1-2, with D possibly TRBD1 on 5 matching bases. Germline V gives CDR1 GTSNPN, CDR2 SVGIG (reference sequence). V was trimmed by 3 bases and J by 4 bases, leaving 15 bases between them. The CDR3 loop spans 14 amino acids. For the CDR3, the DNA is TGTGCCTGGAGGCCGGACGGGGGAAGCTATGGCTACACCTTC. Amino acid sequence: CAWRPDGGSYGYTF. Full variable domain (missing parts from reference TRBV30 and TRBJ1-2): SQTIHQWPATLVQPVGSPLSLECTVEGTSNPNLYWYRQAAGRGLQLLFYSVGIGQISSEVPQNLSASRPQDRQFILSSKKLLLSDSGFYLCAWRPDGGSYGYTFGSGTRLTVV.

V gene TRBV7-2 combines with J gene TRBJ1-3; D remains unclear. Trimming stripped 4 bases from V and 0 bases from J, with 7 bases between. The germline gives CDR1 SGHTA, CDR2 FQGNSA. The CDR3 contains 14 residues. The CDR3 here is CASSYGRSGNTIYF. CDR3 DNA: TGTGCCAGCAGCTACGGACGCTCTGGAAACACCATATATTTT.

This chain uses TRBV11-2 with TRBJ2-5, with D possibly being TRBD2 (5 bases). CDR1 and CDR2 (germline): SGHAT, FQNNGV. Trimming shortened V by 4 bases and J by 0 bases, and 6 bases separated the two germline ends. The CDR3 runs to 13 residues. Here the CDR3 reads CASSSGNQETQYF. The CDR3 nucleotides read TGTGCCAGCAGCTCCGGGAACCAAGAGACCCAGTACTTC.

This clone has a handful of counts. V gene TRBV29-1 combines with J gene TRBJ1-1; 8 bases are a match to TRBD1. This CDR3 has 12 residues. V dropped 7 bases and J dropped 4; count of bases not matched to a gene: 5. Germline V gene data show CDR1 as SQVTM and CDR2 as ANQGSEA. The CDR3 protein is CSAGQGVTEAFF. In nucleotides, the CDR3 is TGCAGCGCTGGACAGGGTGTCACTGAAGCTTTCTTT.

The CDR3 DNA reads TGTGCCAGCAGCGTAATCTCAGATACGCAGTATTTT. Amino acids: CASSVISDTQYF. The chain recombines TRBV9 with TRBJ2-3; D is ambiguous. Deletions cut 1 base from V and 4 bases from J, with 4 bases between. This CDR3 is built from 12 residues. Looked up from germline, CDR1 is SGDLS and CDR2 is YYNGEE.

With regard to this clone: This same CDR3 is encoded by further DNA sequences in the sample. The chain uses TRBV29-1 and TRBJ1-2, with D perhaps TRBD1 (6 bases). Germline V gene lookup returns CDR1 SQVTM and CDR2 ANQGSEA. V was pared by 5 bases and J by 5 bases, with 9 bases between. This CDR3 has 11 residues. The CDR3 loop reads CSVNREYGYTF. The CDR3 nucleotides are TGCAGCGTTAACAGGGAATATGGCTACACCTTC.

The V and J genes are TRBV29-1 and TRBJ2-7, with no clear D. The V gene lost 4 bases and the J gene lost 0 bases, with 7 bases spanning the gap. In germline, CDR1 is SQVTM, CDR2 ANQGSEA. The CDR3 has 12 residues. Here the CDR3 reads CSVAESSYEQYF. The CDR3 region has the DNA TGCAGCGTTGCAGAGAGCTCCTACGAGCAGTACTTC.

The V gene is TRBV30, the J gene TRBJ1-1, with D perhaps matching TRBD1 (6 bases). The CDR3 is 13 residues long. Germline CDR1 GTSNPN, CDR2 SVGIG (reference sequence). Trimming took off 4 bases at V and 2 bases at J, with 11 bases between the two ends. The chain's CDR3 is CAWIGQPNTEAFF. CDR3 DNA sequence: TGTGCCTGGATCGGACAGCCTAACACTGAAGCTTTCTTT.

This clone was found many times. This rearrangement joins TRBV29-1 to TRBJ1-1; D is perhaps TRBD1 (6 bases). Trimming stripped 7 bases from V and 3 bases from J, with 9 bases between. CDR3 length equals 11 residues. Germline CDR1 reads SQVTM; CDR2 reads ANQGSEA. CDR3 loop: CSGTGHTEAFF. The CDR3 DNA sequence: TGCAGCGGCACAGGGCACACTGAAGCTTTCTTT.

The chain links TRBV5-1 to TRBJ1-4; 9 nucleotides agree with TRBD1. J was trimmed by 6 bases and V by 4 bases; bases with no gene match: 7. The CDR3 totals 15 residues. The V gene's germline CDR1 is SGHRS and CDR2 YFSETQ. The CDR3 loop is CASSGTGGGHEKLFF. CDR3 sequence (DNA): TGCGCCAGCAGCGGCACAGGGGGCGGTCATGAAAAACTGTTTTTT.

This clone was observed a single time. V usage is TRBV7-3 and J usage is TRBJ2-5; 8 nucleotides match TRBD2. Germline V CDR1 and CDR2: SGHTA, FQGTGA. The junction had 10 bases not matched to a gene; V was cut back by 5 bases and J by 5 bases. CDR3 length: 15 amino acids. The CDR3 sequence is CASSPNPAGVETQYF. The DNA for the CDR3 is TGTGCCAGCAGCCCCAATCCAGCGGGGGTTGAGACCCAGTACTTC.

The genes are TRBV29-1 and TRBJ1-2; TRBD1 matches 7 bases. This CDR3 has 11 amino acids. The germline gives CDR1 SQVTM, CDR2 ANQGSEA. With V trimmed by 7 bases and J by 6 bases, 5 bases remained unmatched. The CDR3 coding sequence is TGCAGCGGATCGCAGGGGGATGGCTACACCTTC. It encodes CSGSQGDGYTF. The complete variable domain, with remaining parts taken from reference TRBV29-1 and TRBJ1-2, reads SAVISQKPSRDICQRGTSLTIQCQVDSQVTMMFWYRQQPGQSLTLIATANQGSEATYESGFVIDKFPISRPNLTFSTLTVSNMSPEDSSIYLCSGSQGDGYTFGSGTRLTVV.

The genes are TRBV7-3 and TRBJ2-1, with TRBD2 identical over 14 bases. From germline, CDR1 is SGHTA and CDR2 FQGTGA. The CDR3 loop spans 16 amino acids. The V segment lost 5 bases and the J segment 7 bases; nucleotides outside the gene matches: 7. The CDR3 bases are TGTGCCAGCAGCATGGGACTAGCGGGGGTGCGGAATGAGCAGTTCTTC. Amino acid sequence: CASSMGLAGVRNEQFF.

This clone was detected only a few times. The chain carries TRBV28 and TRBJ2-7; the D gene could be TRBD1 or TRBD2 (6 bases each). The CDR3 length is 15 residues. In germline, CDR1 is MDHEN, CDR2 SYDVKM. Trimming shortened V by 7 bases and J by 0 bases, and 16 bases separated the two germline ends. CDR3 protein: CASTPWGASSYEQYF. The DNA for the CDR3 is TGTGCCAGCACCCCCTGGGGGGCGAGCTCCTACGAGCAGTACTTC.